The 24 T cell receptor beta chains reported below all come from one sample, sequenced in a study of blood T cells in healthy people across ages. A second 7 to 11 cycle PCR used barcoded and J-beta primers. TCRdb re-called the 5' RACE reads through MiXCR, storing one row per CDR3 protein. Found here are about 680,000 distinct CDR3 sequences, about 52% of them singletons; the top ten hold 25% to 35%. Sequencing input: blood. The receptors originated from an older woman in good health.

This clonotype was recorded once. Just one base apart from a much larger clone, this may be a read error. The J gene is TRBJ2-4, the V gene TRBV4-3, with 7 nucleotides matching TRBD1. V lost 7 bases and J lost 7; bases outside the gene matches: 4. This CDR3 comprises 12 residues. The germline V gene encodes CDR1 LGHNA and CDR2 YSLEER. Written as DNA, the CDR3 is TGCGCCAGCAACCAGGACAGGAACATTCAGTACTTC. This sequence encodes CASNQDRNIQYF.

The CDR3 nucleotides are TGTGCCAGGGGTACTAGACAGGGGACAGATACGCAGTATTTT. This translates into CARGTRQGTDTQYF. The rearrangement uses TRBV10-3 and TRBJ2-3; 8 bases align to TRBD1. The CDR3 loop spans 14 amino acids. Germline loops: CDR1 ENHRY, CDR2 SYGVKD. The V segment lost 10 bases and the J segment 3 bases; nucleotides outside the gene matches: 9.

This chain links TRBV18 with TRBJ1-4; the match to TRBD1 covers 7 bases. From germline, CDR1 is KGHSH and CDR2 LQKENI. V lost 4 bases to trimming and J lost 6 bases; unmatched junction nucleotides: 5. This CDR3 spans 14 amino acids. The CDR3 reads CASSLGQSDEKLFF. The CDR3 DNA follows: TGTGCCAGCTCACTGGGACAGTCAGATGAAAAACTGTTTTTT. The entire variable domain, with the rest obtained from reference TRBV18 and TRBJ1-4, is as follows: NAGVMQNPRHLVRRRGQEARLRCSPMKGHSHVYWYRQLPEEGLKFMVYLQKENIIDESGMPKERFSAEFPKEGPSILRIQQVVRGDSAAYFCASSLGQSDEKLFFGSGTQLSVL.

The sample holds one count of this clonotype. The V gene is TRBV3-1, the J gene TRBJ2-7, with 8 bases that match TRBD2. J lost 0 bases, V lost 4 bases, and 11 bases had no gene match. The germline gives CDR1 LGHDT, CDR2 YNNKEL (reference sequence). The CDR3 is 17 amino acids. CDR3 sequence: CASSRPLTSGLSYEQYF. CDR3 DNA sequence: TGTGCCAGCAGCCGCCCTCTCACTAGCGGTCTCTCCTACGAGCAGTACTTC.

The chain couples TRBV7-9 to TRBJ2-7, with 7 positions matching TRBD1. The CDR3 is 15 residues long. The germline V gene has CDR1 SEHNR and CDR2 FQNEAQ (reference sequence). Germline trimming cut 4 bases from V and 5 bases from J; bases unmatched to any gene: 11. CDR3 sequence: CASSSAQGEIDEQYF. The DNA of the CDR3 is TGTGCCAGCAGCTCCGCGCAGGGGGAAATCGACGAGCAGTACTTC.

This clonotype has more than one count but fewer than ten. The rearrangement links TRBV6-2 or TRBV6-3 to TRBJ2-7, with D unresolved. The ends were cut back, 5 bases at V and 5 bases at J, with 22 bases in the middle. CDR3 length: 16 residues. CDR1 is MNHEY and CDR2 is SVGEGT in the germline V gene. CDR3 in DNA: TGTGCCAGCAGTCAGAGAGACGGATGGGCTTCTCACGAGCAGTACTTC. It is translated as CASSQRDGWASHEQYF.

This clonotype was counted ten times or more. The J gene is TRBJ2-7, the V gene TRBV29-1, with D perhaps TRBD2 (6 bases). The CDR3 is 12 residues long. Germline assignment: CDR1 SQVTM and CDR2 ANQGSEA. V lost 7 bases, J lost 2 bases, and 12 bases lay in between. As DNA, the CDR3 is TGCAGCGCCACCCGGGGGACCTACGAGCAGTACTTC. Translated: CSATRGTYEQYF.

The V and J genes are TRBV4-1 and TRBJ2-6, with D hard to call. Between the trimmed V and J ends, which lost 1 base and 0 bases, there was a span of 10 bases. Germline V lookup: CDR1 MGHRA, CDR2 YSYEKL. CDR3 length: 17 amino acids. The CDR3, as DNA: TGCGCCAGCAGCCAAGGGGCTTTGATCTCTGGGGCCAACGTCCTGACTTTC. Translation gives CASSQGALISGANVLTF.

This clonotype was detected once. The CDR3 spells CATSDPPTGLKTDTQYF. The CDR3 DNA reads TGTGCCACCAGTGACCCACCTACAGGATTAAAGACAGATACGCAGTATTTT. The chain recombines TRBV24-1 with TRBJ2-3; weak D call: TRBD1 (5 bases). Per germline, CDR1 KGHDR and CDR2 SFDVKD. The V and J ends lost 4 bases and 3 bases respectively, with 19 bases between them. The CDR3 has 17 residues.

CDR3 amino acids: CASSYSQGVSNQPQHF. In nucleotides, the CDR3 is TGTGCCAGCAGCTACTCGCAGGGCGTTAGCAATCAGCCCCAGCATTTT. The chain has TRBV12-3 or TRBV12-4 and TRBJ1-5; D possibly corresponds to TRBD1 (5 bases). The V end lost 6 bases, the J end lost 0 bases, and 15 bases lay between the germline ends. CDR3 length equals 16 residues.

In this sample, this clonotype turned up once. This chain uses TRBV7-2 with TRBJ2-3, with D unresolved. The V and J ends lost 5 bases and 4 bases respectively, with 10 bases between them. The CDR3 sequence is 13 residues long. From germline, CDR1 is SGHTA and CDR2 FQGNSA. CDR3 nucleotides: TGTGCCAGCAGCCTCAGTCTCCCAGATACGCAGTATTTT. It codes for CASSLSLPDTQYF.

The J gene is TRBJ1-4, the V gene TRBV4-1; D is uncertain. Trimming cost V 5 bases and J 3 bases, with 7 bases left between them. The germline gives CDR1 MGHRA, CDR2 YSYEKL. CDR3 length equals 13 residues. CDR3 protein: CASSNVPNEKLFF. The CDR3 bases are TGCGCCAGCAGCAATGTACCTAATGAAAAACTGTTTTTT.

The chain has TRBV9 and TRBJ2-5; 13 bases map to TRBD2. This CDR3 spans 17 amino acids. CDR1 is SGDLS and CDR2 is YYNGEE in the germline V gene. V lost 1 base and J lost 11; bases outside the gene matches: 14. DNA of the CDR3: TGTGCCAGCAGCGTACGGACTAGCGGGAGTACTTATGATGAGCAGTACTTC. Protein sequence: CASSVRTSGSTYDEQYF.

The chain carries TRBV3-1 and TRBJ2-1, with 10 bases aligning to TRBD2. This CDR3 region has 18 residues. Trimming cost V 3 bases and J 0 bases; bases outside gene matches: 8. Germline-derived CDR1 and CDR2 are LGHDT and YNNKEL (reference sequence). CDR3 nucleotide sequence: TGTGCCAGCAGCCAGCTGGGACTAGCGTCGAGCTCCTACAATGAGCAGTTCTTC. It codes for CASSQLGLASSSYNEQFF.

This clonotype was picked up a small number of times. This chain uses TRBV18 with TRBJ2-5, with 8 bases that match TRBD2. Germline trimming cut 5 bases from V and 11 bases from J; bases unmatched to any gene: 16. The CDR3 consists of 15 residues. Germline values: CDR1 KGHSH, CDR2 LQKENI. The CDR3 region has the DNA TGTGCCAGCTCAACTGGACTAGCTGGTGGCAATGAGCAGTACTTC. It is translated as CASSTGLAGGNEQYF.

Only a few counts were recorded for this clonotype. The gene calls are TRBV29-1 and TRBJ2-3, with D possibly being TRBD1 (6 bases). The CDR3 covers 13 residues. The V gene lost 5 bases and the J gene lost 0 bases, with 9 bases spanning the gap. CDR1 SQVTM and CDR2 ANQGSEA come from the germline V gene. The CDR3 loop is CSVTGPSTDTQYF. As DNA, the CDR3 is TGCAGCGTTACAGGGCCTAGCACAGATACGCAGTATTTT.

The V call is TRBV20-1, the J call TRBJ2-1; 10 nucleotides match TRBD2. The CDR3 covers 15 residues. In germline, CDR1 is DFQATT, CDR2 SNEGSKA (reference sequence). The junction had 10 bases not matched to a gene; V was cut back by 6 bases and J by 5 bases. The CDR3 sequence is CSAADSGRWDNEQFF. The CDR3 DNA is TGCAGTGCGGCCGATAGCGGGAGGTGGGACAATGAGCAGTTCTTC.

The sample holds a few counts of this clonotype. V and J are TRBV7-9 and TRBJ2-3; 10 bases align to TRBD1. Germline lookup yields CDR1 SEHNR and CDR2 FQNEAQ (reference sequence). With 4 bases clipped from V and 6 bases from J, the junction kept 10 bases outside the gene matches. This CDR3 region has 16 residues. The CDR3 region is CASSYLTGGRLDTQYF. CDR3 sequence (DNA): TGTGCCAGCAGCTACTTGACAGGGGGCAGGTTGGATACGCAGTATTTT.

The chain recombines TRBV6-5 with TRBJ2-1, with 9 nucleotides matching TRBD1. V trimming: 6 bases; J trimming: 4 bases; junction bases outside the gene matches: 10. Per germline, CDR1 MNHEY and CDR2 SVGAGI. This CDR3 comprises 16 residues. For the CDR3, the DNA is TGTGCCAGCAGCCCGATAGACAGGGGGACATACAATGAGCAGTTCTTC. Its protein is CASSPIDRGTYNEQFF.

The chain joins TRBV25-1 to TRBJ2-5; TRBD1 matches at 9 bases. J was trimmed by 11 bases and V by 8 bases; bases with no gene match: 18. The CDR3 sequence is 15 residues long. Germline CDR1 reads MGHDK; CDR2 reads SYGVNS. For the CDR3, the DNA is TGTGCCAGCGGAGGACAGGGGCAGCTTCACAATGAGCAGTACTTC. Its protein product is CASGGQGQLHNEQYF.

The CDR3 coding sequence is TGTGCCACCAGCAGATCTAGCGGGAGCGCCTACGAGCAGTACTTC. Its translation is CATSRSSGSAYEQYF. The chain couples TRBV15 to TRBJ2-7, with 10 positions matching TRBD2. J gave up 2 bases and V 2 bases, and 3 bases lay outside the gene matches. Germline loops: CDR1 LNHNV, CDR2 YYDKDF (reference sequence). CDR3 length: 15 residues.

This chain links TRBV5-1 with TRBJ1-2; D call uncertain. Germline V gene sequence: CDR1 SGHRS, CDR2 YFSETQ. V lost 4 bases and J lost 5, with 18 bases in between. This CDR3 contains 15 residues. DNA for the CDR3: TGCGCCAGCAGCCCGGAGGCCAGAACCTCTTATGGCTACACCTTC. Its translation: CASSPEARTSYGYTF.

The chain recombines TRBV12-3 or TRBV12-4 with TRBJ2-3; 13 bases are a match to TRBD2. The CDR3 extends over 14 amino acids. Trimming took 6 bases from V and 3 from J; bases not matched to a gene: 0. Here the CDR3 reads CASRGLAGTDTQYF. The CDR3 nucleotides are TGTGCCAGCAGGGGACTAGCGGGAACAGATACGCAGTATTTT.

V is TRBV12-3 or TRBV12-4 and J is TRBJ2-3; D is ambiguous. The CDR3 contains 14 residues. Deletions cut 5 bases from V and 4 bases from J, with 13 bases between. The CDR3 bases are TGTGCCAGCAGTCTGTCAATCGGACCAGATACGCAGTATTTT. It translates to CASSLSIGPDTQYF.